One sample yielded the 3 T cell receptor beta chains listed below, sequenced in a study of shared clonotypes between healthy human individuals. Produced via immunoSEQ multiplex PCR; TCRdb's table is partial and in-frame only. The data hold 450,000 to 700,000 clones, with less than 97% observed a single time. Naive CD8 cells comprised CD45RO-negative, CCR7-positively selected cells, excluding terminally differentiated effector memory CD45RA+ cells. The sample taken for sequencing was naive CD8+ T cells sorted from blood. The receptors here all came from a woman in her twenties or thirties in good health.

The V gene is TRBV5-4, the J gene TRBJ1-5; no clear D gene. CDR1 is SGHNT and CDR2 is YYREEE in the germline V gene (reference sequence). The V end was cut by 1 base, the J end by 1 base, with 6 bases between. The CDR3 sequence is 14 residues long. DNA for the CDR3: TGTGCCAGCAGCTTGTCCGAGAGCAATCAGCCCCAGCATTTT. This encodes CASSLSESNQPQHF.

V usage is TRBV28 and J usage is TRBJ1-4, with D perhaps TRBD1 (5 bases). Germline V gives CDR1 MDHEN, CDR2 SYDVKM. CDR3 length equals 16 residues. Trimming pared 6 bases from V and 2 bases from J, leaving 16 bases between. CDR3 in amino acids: CASSRGWEYTNEKLFF. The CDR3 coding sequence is TGTGCCAGCAGCCGGGGGTGGGAATACACTAATGAAAAACTGTTTTTT.

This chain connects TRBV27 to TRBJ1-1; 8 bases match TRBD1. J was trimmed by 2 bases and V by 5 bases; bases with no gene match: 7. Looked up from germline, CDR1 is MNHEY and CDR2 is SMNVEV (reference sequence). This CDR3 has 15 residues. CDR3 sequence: CASSPWTGRNTEAFF. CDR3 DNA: TGTGCCAGCAGTCCCTGGACAGGGCGTAACACTGAAGCTTTCTTT.